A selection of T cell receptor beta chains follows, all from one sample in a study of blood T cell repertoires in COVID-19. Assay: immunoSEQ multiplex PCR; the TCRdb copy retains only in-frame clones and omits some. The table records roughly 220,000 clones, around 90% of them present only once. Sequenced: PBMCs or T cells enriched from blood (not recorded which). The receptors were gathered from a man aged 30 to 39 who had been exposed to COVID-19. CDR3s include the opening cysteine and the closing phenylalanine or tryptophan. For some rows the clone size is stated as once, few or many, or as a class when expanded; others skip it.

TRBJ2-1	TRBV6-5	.	CASSYNRGQNNEQFF
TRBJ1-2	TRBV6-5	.	CASRQDSGYTF
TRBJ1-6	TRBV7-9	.	CASSLAGSAAVTLHF
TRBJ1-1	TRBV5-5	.	CASSFAMGEAFF
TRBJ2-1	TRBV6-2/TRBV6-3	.	CASSPHSGYNEQFF
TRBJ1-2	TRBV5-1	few	CASSPGTGYGYTF
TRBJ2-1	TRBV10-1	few	CASGGTPRGLFPISYNEQFF
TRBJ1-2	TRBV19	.	CASSRGDPTWNGYTF
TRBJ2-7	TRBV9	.	CASSVRGGRSYEQYF
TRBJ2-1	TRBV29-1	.	CSVEGDTYNEQFF
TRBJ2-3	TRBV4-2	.	CASSQDPLAGYTDTQYF
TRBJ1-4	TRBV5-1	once	CASSRGQLTNEKLFF
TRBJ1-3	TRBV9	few	CASSRGASAGNTIYF
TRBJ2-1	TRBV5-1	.	CASSPQPPGGYNEQFF
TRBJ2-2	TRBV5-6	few	CASSWGVTNTGELFF
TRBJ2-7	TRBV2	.	CASSEAGTSRQYF
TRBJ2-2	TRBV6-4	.	CASSDNAAGLNTGELFF
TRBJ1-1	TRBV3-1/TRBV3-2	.	CASSQRGVAFF
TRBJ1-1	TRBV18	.	CASSPGQWFDTEAFF
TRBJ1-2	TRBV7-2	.	CASSPSGGNYGYTF
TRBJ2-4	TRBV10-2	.	CASSESHGQGVPLAKNIQYF
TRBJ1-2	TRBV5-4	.	CASSLVGQGGNGYTF
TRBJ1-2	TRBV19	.	CASSQRVRGYTF
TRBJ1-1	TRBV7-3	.	CASSLASDTEAFF
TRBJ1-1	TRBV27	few	CASRLIDRNTEAFF
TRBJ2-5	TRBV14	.	CASSQATRGATRETQYF